This is a list of T cell receptor beta chains from one sample in a study of patients and donors after allogeneic stem cell transplantation. Each CDR3 protein gets one entry after TCRdb re-called the RT-PCR reads with MiXCR. The data show around 1,500 distinct CDR3 sequences, around 23% seen once. Input material: blood, either unsorted or a sorted T cell fraction (not recorded which). The receptor set was obtained from a human donor who was either an allogeneic HSCT recipient or a stem cell or donor lymphocyte infusion donor (not recorded which). It is not recorded whose cells these are; they may come from a transplant donor. Both conserved end residues are part of each CDR3. Fields, in order: J gene, V gene, D gene, clone size, CDR3 protein, CDR3 DNA. The D gene is left open where the match is weak. Size is omitted from some rows. Given values are once, few, many or a class for expanded clones.

TRBJ1-1 | TRBV5-1 | . | few | CASRMTRNTEAFF | TGCGCCAGCAGGATGACCAGGAACACTGAAGCTTTCTTT
TRBJ2-7 | TRBV11-1 | . | . | CASSLAAGDAYEQYF | TGTGCCAGCAGCTTAGCCGCAGGGGACGCCTACGAGCAGTACTTC
TRBJ2-7 | TRBV5-1 | TRBD1 | medium-sized | CASSPDGTGYFEQYF | TGCGCCAGCAGCCCCGACGGGACAGGGTACTTCGAGCAGTACTTC
TRBJ2-2 | TRBV29-1 | . | once | CSAQTGELFF | TGCAGCGCCCAGACCGGGGAGCTGTTTTTT
TRBJ1-5 | TRBV7-8 | . | . | CASSLRSDYSNQPQHF | TGTGCCAGCAGCCTCCGGTCGGATTATAGCAATCAGCCCCAGCATTTT
TRBJ2-1 | TRBV7-2 | . | medium-sized | CASSLGTVQFF | TGTGCCAGCAGCCTCGGGACTGTGCAGTTCTTC
TRBJ2-2 | TRBV20-1 | . | medium-sized | CSATGNTGELFF | TGCAGTGCTACAGGGAACACCGGGGAGCTGTTTTTT
TRBJ1-1 | TRBV7-3 | . | few | CASSQAREAEAFF | TGTGCCAGCAGCCAAGCCAGGGAGGCTGAAGCTTTCTTT
TRBJ2-1 | TRBV7-3 | . | large | CASSLGPDNEQFF | TGTGCCAGCAGCTTAGGGCCCGACAATGAGCAGTTCTTC
TRBJ2-1 | TRBV6-2/TRBV6-3 | TRBD1 | . | CASTKRPRGTAYNEQFF | TGTGCCAGCACGAAGAGGCCCCGTGGGACAGCCTACAATGAGCAGTTCTTC
TRBJ2-1 | TRBV28 | . | few | CASGSRDAGLNEQFF | TGTGCCAGCGGGTCCCGGGACGCCGGCCTGAATGAGCAGTTCTTC
TRBJ2-3 | TRBV11-3 | . | large | CASSAHTDTQYF | TGTGCCAGCAGCGCACACACAGATACGCAGTATTTT
TRBJ1-6 | TRBV2 | TRBD1 | . | CARWDRRNSPLHF | TGTGCCAGGTGGGACAGGAGAAATTCACCCCTCCACTTT
TRBJ2-1 | TRBV7-3 | TRBD2 | . | CASSLSLAGGYNEQFF | TGTGCCAGCAGCTTATCCCTAGCGGGGGGTTACAATGAGCAGTTCTTC
TRBJ2-1 | TRBV7-6 | TRBD2 | . | CASSLLAGGRNEQFF | TGTGCCAGCAGCTTATTAGCGGGGGGCAGGAATGAGCAGTTCTTC
TRBJ2-3 | TRBV10-3 | TRBD2 | . | CASGGVTDTQYF | TGTGCCAGCGGGGGGGTGACAGATACGCAGTATTTT
TRBJ2-5 | TRBV2 | TRBD1 | medium-sized | CASSTPRDRVTQETQYF | TGTGCCAGCAGCACTCCCCGGGACAGGGTCACCCAAGAGACCCAGTACTTC
TRBJ1-2 | TRBV6-5 | . | medium-sized | CASNKGRGPYGYTF | TGTGCCAGCAACAAGGGAAGGGGCCCCTATGGCTACACCTTC
TRBJ2-6 | TRBV12-3/TRBV12-4 | TRBD1 | few | CASRSTGAGANVLTF | TGTGCCAGCAGGTCAACAGGGGCTGGGGCCAACGTCCTGACTTTC